Listed here is a single TCR beta chain. What it binds is not known. Donors included only healthy HIV-negative adults lacking recent acute infections or vaccinations. The authors divided CD4+ cells into CD45RA+ naive and CD45RA-negative memory subsets. These data are taken from a study of shared clonotypes between healthy human individuals. The wider study: Used for every donor were three CD4 naive, three CD4 memory, two CD8 naive and one CD8 memory plate. Study-level results: The study found lower generation probabilities in non-shared clonotypes than in those shared by all four donors.

The CDR3 consists of 15 residues. The germline V gene encodes CDR1 SNHLY and CDR2 FYNNEI. Trimming removed 5 bases at V and 0 bases at J, with 11 bases between. Assay: immunoSEQ multiplex PCR; the TCRdb copy retains only in-frame clones and omits some. The sample includes some 2.3 million clones, just over 90% of them seen just once. The gene calls are TRBV2 and TRBJ2-1, with a tentative D call TRBD2 (5 bases). Sample: naive CD4+ T cells from PBMCs. Subset described: CD45RA+ positively selected. This TCR was recovered from a man between 18 and 29 years old in good health. Some clones in this sample may be carry-over from other donors' samples. CDR3 sequence (DNA): TGTGCCAGCAGTACGGACTCCCCCTCCTACAATGAGCAGTTCTTC. It encodes CASSTDSPSYNEQFF.